The 6 T cell receptor beta chains below were found in one sample sequenced in a study of CD8+ T cells in alopecia areata. Following extraction, RNA underwent reverse transcription to cDNA, which served as the sequencing template. This table comes from immunoSEQ multiplex PCR, and its TCRdb copy is limited to in-frame clones, with some not included. The sample lists about 210,000 clones; 64% were seen once. Treatment indicated: oral pan-JAK inhibitor, 5-10 mg twice daily. This specimen was CD4+ T cells sorted from blood, taken at week 4, from a patient treated with tofacitinib. These receptors originate from a human donor with alopecia areata.

This chain uses TRBV6-5 with TRBJ2-5; maybe TRBD2 (6 bases). Germline loops: CDR1 MNHEY, CDR2 SVGAGI. Trimming took 5 bases from V and 7 from J, leaving 11 bases between them. The CDR3 consists of 12 residues. The CDR3 DNA is TGTGCCAGCAGTCGATTCGGGGGGACCCAGTACTTC. This encodes CASSRFGGTQYF.

The rearrangement links TRBV30 to TRBJ2-1, with 7 nucleotides matching TRBD2. Germline loops: CDR1 GTSNPN, CDR2 SVGIG (reference sequence). The CDR3 contains 15 residues. V lost 2 bases to trimming and J lost 7 bases; unmatched junction nucleotides: 11. The CDR3 here is CAWSRGTGEGNEQFF. CDR3 DNA: TGTGCCTGGAGTCGGGGAACGGGGGAGGGGAATGAGCAGTTCTTC.

CDR3 amino acids: CASSPGQGGNQPQHF. The CDR3 DNA follows: TGTGCCAGTAGTCCAGGACAGGGAGGCAATCAGCCCCAGCATTTT. This chain uses TRBV19 with TRBJ1-5, with 8 bases matching TRBD1. After removal of 5 bases from V and 2 bases from J, the junction contained 5 bases not matched to a gene. CDR3 length: 15 amino acids. The germline CDR1 and CDR2 sequences are LNHDA and SQIVND (reference sequence).

This rearrangement joins TRBV19 to TRBJ2-5; the D is unclear. Germline CDR1 and CDR2: LNHDA and SQIVND (reference sequence). V gave up 5 bases and J gave up 4 bases, with 11 bases separating them. The CDR3 runs 13 residues. The CDR3 region has the DNA TGTGCCAGTAGTTACGACTTTCGAGAGACCCAGTACTTC. Residues: CASSYDFRETQYF. Complete variable domain (other parts from reference TRBV19 and TRBJ2-5): DGGITQSPKYLFRKEGQNVTLSCEQNLNHDAMYWYRQDPGQGLRLIYYSQIVNDFQKGDIAEGYSVSREKKESFPLTVTSAQKNPTAFYLCASSYDFRETQYFGPGTRLLVL.

Concerning this clone itself: An end of the junction does not agree with germline; a read error may underlie this. J is TRBJ2-5 and V is TRBV30; D is perhaps TRBD1 or TRBD2 (5 bases each). There are 12 residues in the CDR3. Per the germline V gene, CDR1 is GTSNPN and CDR2 is SVGIG (reference sequence). The CDR3 DNA reads TGTGCCTGGAGTCAGATCCGGGACCGGATCGACTTC. Its translation is CAWSQIRDRIDF.

This clone has only one observation. The chain carries TRBV30 and TRBJ2-1; TRBD1 is a possible D gene (6 bases). V lost 3 bases and J lost 8, with 17 bases in between. The CDR3 loop spans 14 amino acids. CDR1 is GTSNPN and CDR2 is SVGIG in the germline V gene (reference sequence). The DNA for the CDR3 is TGTGCCTGGAGCTCCCTCCAGGGGAAGGATGAGCAGTTCTTC. This codes for CAWSSLQGKDEQFF.